This T cell receptor (beta chain) was recovered during a study of blood T cells in healthy people across ages. Deletions cut 6 bases from V and 7 bases from J, with 12 bases between. Per germline, CDR1 SEHNR and CDR2 FQNEAQ (reference sequence). The CDR3 is 12 residues long. Donors were systemically healthy Caucasian individuals from Russia aged roughly 6 to 100 years. Then a second PCR, running about 6 to 12 cycles, was carried out with a sample-barcoded 5' primer and a J-beta primer mix. One entry per CDR3 protein results from TCRdb running MiXCR on the 5' RACE reads. The sample consists of roughly 700,000 distinct CDR3 sequences, just under 25% of them appearing once. This clonotype was detected a few times. The sample was also linked to a second study, of T cells of mothers and their children. From that second work: Similar effects of thymic selection on TCR recombination output were recorded in related and unrelated pairs.

The chain joins TRBV7-9 to TRBJ1-2; no clear D gene. The sequence came from a boy aged 5 to 17 in good health. The sample consisted of blood. CDR3 coding DNA: TGTGCCAGCAGTTCTGGTGAGGCTGGCTACACCTTC. Protein sequence: CASSSGEAGYTF.